Below, 22 T cell receptor beta chains from the same sample are listed, as sequenced in a study of shared clonotypes between healthy human individuals. Using immunoSEQ multiplex PCR, the repertoire was profiled, and TCRdb retains in-frame clones only, with some absent. Here the sample spans hundreds of thousands of clones, about 74% being singletons. The material sequenced was memory CD4+ T cells sorted from blood. Subset specified: CD45RA-negative fraction. These receptors were collected from a woman aged 30 to 39 in good health.

This clone showed up just a few times. The chain combines TRBV27 with TRBJ2-7; TRBD2 matches 9 bases. The junction had 3 bases not matched to a gene; V was cut back by 7 bases and J by 2 bases. Germline V CDR1 and CDR2: MNHEY, SMNVEV (reference sequence). CDR3 length: 13 amino acids. CDR3 amino acids: CASTSGDTYEQYF. In DNA, the CDR3 is TGTGCCAGCACTAGCGGGGATACCTACGAGCAGTACTTC.

In its sample, this clone was seen once. The rearrangement joins TRBV12-5 to TRBJ2-2, with 8 positions matching TRBD2. This CDR3 is 16 amino acids long. Germline V gene data show CDR1 as LGHNT and CDR2 as FRNRAP. J was trimmed by 5 bases and V by 4 bases; bases with no gene match: 9. CDR3: CASGSIAGRVTGELFF. CDR3 sequence (DNA): TGTGCTAGTGGTTCAATAGCGGGAAGGGTAACCGGGGAGCTGTTTTTT.

The V and J genes are TRBV7-9 and TRBJ2-1; D remains unclear. V gave up 1 base and J gave up 8 bases, with 12 bases separating them. Per germline, CDR1 SEHNR and CDR2 FQNEAQ (reference sequence). The CDR3 loop spans 14 amino acids. CDR3 residues: CASSLGTFIDEQFF. CDR3 bases: TGTGCCAGCAGCTTAGGAACCTTCATTGATGAGCAGTTCTTC.

The chain is built from TRBV28 and TRBJ2-2, with a tentative D call TRBD1 (6 bases). CDR1 and CDR2 from the germline V gene are MDHEN and SYDVKM. CDR3 length: 16 amino acids. Trimming stripped 5 bases from V and 2 bases from J, with 15 bases between. The CDR3 protein is CASSPIEGDNTGELFF. DNA for the CDR3: TGTGCCAGCAGTCCCATCGAGGGGGACAACACCGGGGAGCTGTTTTTT.

This sequence joins TRBV20-1 and TRBJ2-1; maybe TRBD2 (5 bases). Deletions cut 8 bases from V and 11 bases from J, with 13 bases between. CDR1 DFQATT and CDR2 SNEGSKA come from the germline V gene (reference sequence). This CDR3 comprises 10 residues. The CDR3 loop reads CSFNWEKQFF. The CDR3 region has the DNA TGCAGTTTCAACTGGGAGAAGCAGTTCTTC.

About this clone: Given a much more abundant clone one base away, this may be a read error. Other DNA sequences within the sample encode an identical CDR3. The V gene is TRBV28, the J gene TRBJ1-2, with TRBD1 as a possible D gene (5 bases). The ends were cut back, 6 bases at V and 1 base at J, with 12 bases in the middle. Looked up from germline, CDR1 is MDHEN and CDR2 is SYDVKM. The CDR3 contains 14 residues. The CDR3 here is CASRNQGFNYGYTF. As DNA, the CDR3 is TGTGCCAGCAGAAATCAGGGATTTAACTATGGCTACACCTTC.

V and J are TRBV5-4 and TRBJ2-7, with D possibly TRBD1 on 6 matching bases. Germline V lookup: CDR1 SGHNT, CDR2 YYREEE (reference sequence). The CDR3 consists of 14 residues. The V end lost 0 bases, the J end lost 6 bases, and 13 bases lay between the germline ends. In DNA, the CDR3 is TGTGCCAGCAGCTTGGAGACAGGCAGGGGCGAGCAGTACTTC. Its translation: CASSLETGRGEQYF.

The gene calls are TRBV6-1 and TRBJ2-3; D is ambiguous. CDR1 and CDR2 (germline): MNHNS, SASEGT. V was cut by 6 bases and J by 5 bases, with 12 bases left in between. CDR3 length: 13 amino acids. As DNA, the CDR3 is TGTGCCAGCAGGGGCTTAAGGGTAGATACGCAGTATTTT. Residues: CASRGLRVDTQYF.

V usage is TRBV5-4 and J usage is TRBJ2-5; the match to TRBD2 covers 11 bases. The ends lost 4 bases at V and 4 bases at J; junction bases unmatched: 9. The CDR3 has 16 residues. The germline CDR1 and CDR2 sequences are SGHNT and YYREEE (reference sequence). The CDR3 DNA sequence: TGTGCCAGCAGCGCCGCCGGGACTAGCGGTCGAGAGACCCAGTACTTC. This codes for CASSAAGTSGRETQYF. Full variable domain (missing parts from reference TRBV5-4 and TRBJ2-5): ETGVTQSPTHLIKTRGQQVTLRCSSQSGHNTVSWYQQALGQGPQFIFQYYREEENGRGNFPPRFSGLQFPNYSSELNVNALELDDSALYLCASSAAGTSGRETQYFGPGTRLLVL.

The chain links TRBV6-4 to TRBJ2-1; TRBD2 matches at 10 bases. V trimming: 2 bases; J trimming: 6 bases; junction bases outside the gene matches: 7. The CDR3 is 16 residues long. Germline values: CDR1 MRHNA, CDR2 SNTAGT. The CDR3 reads CASSDNPLAGVNEQFF. CDR3 DNA sequence: TGTGCCAGCAGTGACAACCCTCTAGCGGGAGTCAATGAGCAGTTCTTC.

V and J are TRBV6-5 and TRBJ2-2; possibly TRBD2 for D (6 bases). This CDR3 is built from 15 residues. The germline V and J ends were trimmed by 6 bases and 3 bases, with 14 bases remaining between them. Per the germline V gene, CDR1 is MNHEY and CDR2 is SVGAGI. The CDR3 reads CASSVGTLHTGELFF. For the CDR3, the DNA is TGTGCCAGCAGCGTGGGGACTCTCCACACCGGGGAGCTGTTTTTT.

V gene TRBV27 combines with J gene TRBJ2-3; 10 positions match TRBD1. The length of the CDR3 is 16 residues. Germline V gives CDR1 MNHEY, CDR2 SMNVEV (reference sequence). J was trimmed by 2 bases and V by 6 bases; bases with no gene match: 8. This chain's CDR3 is CASRLPGQGPTDTQYF. As DNA, the CDR3 is TGTGCCAGCAGATTACCGGGACAGGGGCCCACAGATACGCAGTATTTT.

The chain employs TRBV28 and TRBJ1-1, with unresolved D. Trimming cost V 2 bases and J 6 bases, with 13 bases left between them. This CDR3 is 14 amino acids long. Germline V gene data show CDR1 as MDHEN and CDR2 as SYDVKM. The CDR3 reads CASSLGVPPPEAFF. The CDR3 DNA reads as TGTGCCAGCAGTTTAGGGGTCCCTCCTCCTGAAGCTTTCTTT.

The chain combines TRBV28 with TRBJ2-7; D remains unclear. CDR3 length: 15 residues. V lost 5 bases to trimming and J lost 3 bases, with 17 bases between them. The germline CDR1 and CDR2 sequences are MDHEN and SYDVKM. CDR3 DNA: TGTGCCAGCAGTCCCACCCGCCCTCCCAACTACGAGCAGTACTTC. This gives the protein CASSPTRPPNYEQYF.

This chain connects TRBV28 to TRBJ2-7; D possibly corresponds to TRBD2 (5 bases). Trimming stripped 5 bases from V and 3 bases from J, with 14 bases between. From germline, CDR1 is MDHEN and CDR2 SYDVKM. The CDR3 totals 14 residues. CDR3 region: CASSREPSIYEQYF. The CDR3 bases are TGTGCCAGCAGTAGGGAGCCTAGCATCTACGAGCAGTACTTC.

The chain combines TRBV18 with TRBJ1-1; D unclear. Trimming took off 8 bases at V and 4 bases at J, with 17 bases between the two ends. Per the germline V gene, CDR1 is KGHSH and CDR2 is LQKENI. The CDR3 runs 14 residues. The CDR3 DNA is TGTGCCAGCGCTAAGGAGAGACAAGCCACTGAAGCTTTCTTT. Residues: CASAKERQATEAFF.

As regards this clone: The sample holds other DNA sequences that translate to the same CDR3. Here the CDR3 DNA reads TGTGCCAGCAGCCAAGAAGGCTCTGGGGCCAACGTCCTGACTTTC. This codes for CASSQEGSGANVLTF. The chain combines TRBV4-2 with TRBJ2-6; D is unclear. Trimming pared 0 bases from V and 0 bases from J, leaving 3 bases between. Germline V CDR1 and CDR2: LGHNA, YNFKEQ. This CDR3 region has 15 residues.

V usage is TRBV10-3 and J usage is TRBJ2-7; D call uncertain. The V end was cut by 4 bases, the J end by 4 bases, with 14 bases between. From germline, CDR1 is ENHRY and CDR2 SYGVKD. The CDR3 is 14 residues long. The CDR3 DNA follows: TGTGCCATCAGTGGGGCTATCGGGCTTTACGAGCAGTACTTC. It is translated as CAISGAIGLYEQYF.

For the CDR3, the DNA is TGTGCCTCCTGGAGACTAGCGACAGGGGATACGCAGTATTTT. Amino acids: CASWRLATGDTQYF. This chain links TRBV2 with TRBJ2-3, with D possibly being TRBD2 (8 bases). The CDR3 spans 14 residues. V lost 11 bases to trimming and J lost 6 bases, with 21 bases between them. The germline gives CDR1 SNHLY, CDR2 FYNNEI.

V and J are TRBV6-5 and TRBJ1-4, with 9 bases lining up with TRBD1. The germline CDR1 and CDR2 sequences are MNHEY and SVGAGI. The ends lost 5 bases at V and 10 bases at J; junction bases unmatched: 8. The CDR3 sequence is 14 residues long. In DNA form, the CDR3 reads TGTGCCAGCAGTGAGGGACAGGGTCGGGGAAAACTGTTTTTT. Its translation: CASSEGQGRGKLFF.

The chain carries TRBV7-2 and TRBJ1-1; D unclear. The length of the CDR3 is 15 residues. Per germline, CDR1 SGHTA and CDR2 FQGNSA. Between the trimmed V and J ends, which lost 1 base and 5 bases, there was a span of 14 bases. The CDR3, as DNA: TGTGCCAGCAGCTTAGGGAGTACCATGAGGACTGAAGCTTTCTTT. Translated, it gives CASSLGSTMRTEAFF. The full variable domain, in which reference TRBV7-2 and TRBJ1-1 provide the parts outside the CDR3, is GAGVSQSPSNKVTEKGKDVELRCDPISGHTALYWYRQSLGQGLEFLIYFQGNSAPDKSGLPSDRFSAERTGGSVSTLTIQRTQQEDSAVYLCASSLGSTMRTEAFFGQGTRLTVV.

This clone has more than one count but fewer than ten. The chain is built from TRBV6-1 and TRBJ1-1, with a weak D call TRBD1 (5 bases). This CDR3 comprises 15 residues. V gave up 4 bases and J gave up 0 bases, with 12 bases separating them. Germline V lookup: CDR1 MNHNS, CDR2 SASEGT. CDR3 region: CASSAQTAMNTEAFF. The DNA of the CDR3 is TGTGCCAGCAGTGCCCAGACAGCCATGAACACTGAAGCTTTCTTT.